The entry that follows covers one TCR beta chain sequence. Its antigen is not known. Amplification of TCR beta CDR3 regions was performed using RNA transcripts as template. With the HTBI primer set, the TCR CDR3 went through a first round of RT-PCR. TCRdb redid the calling of the multiplex PCR reads with MiXCR, one entry per CDR3 protein. The sample lists about 360,000 distinct CDR3 sequences, about 12% occurring once. Orbital computed tomography, thyroid ultrasound, serum thyroxine and TRAb, and clinical symptoms together informed the diagnoses. Deletions cut 3 bases from V and 7 bases from J, with 16 bases between. The CDR3 length is 14 residues. Germline values: CDR1 SGHDT, CDR2 YYEEEE. This record belongs to a study of T cells in Graves' hyperthyroidism and ophthalmopathy. Whole-study findings and limits: Within blood appeared most thyroid clonotypes that had expanded above 0.001.

The sequence was obtained from a woman aged 18-35 years with Graves' hyperthyroidism. This sequence joins TRBV5-6 and TRBJ1-2, with D possibly matching TRBD1 (5 bases). Material: blood. The CDR3 DNA is TGTGCCAGCAGCTGGGACGGGGAGACCGTTGGCTACACCTTC. This encodes CASSWDGETVGYTF.